Listed below are T cell receptor beta chains from one sample, sequenced in a study of blood T cell repertoires in COVID-19. Clones were sequenced by immunoSEQ multiplex PCR, and TCRdb holds only the in-frame ones, with some missing. The sample has approximately 82,000 clones; 85% to 90% are singletons. Specimen: PBMCs or T cells enriched from blood (not recorded which). The receptors shown here come from a woman aged 45-60 years with acute COVID-19. The CDR3 runs from the conserved cysteine through the conserved F or W. D genes are given only for firm matches. Clone sizes are given selectively: once, few, many, or a class where the clone is expanded.

D gene,J gene,V gene,clone size,CDR3 protein,CDR3 DNA
NA,TRBJ1-2,TRBV6-1,NA,CASSVEGMGLDYGYTF,TGTGCCAGCAGTGTTGAGGGTATGGGTCTGGACTATGGCTACACCTTC
NA,TRBJ1-4,TRBV6-5,once,CASSYGGAQEKLFF,TGTGCCAGCAGTTACGGGGGGGCGCAAGAAAAACTGTTTTTT
TRBD2,TRBJ2-4,TRBV20-1,once,CSASEREGSLAKNIQYF,TGCAGTGCTAGTGAACGGGAGGGCTCCTTAGCCAAAAACATTCAGTACTTC
NA,TRBJ2-2,TRBV11-3,NA,CASSPNTGELFF,TGTGCCAGCAGCCCTAACACCGGGGAGCTGTTTTTT
TRBD1,TRBJ1-1,TRBV19,NA,CASSIELLTGGLGTEAFF,TGTGCCAGTAGTATAGAGCTACTGACAGGGGGCTTAGGCACTGAAGCTTTCTTT
NA,TRBJ1-2,TRBV20-1,once,CSAPQEYGYTF,TGCAGTGCCCCACAGGAGTATGGCTACACCTTC
NA,TRBJ1-1,TRBV12-3/TRBV12-4,NA,CASSLGRDTEAFF,TGTGCCAGCAGTTTAGGACGGGACACTGAAGCTTTCTTT
NA,TRBJ2-2,TRBV19,NA,CASSRGEEYTNTGELFF,TGTGCCAGTAGTCGAGGGGAGGAGTATACGAACACCGGGGAGCTGTTTTTT
TRBD2,TRBJ2-3,TRBV7-2,NA,CASSLRRSSGRPDTQYF,TGTGCCAGCAGCTTACGCAGGTCGAGCGGGAGGCCGGATACGCAGTATTTT
TRBD1,TRBJ2-5,TRBV6-2/TRBV6-3,few,CASSFSTGGSQETQYF,TGTGCCAGCAGTTTCTCAACAGGGGGAAGTCAAGAGACCCAGTACTTC
NA,TRBJ1-6,TRBV5-6,NA,CASSLAAGDNSPLHF,TGTGCCAGCAGCTTGGCGGCAGGGGATAATTCACCCCTCCACTTT
TRBD1,TRBJ1-1,TRBV6-5,NA,CASSFRDRDITEAFF,TGTGCCAGCAGTTTCCGGGACAGGGATATCACTGAAGCTTTCTTT
NA,TRBJ1-5,TRBV6-5,NA,CASSRGSNQPQHF,TGTGCCAGCAGCAGGGGTAGCAATCAGCCCCAGCATTTT
TRBD1,TRBJ1-2,TRBV11-3,NA,CASSSKSRGQSNYGYTF,TGTGCCAGCAGTTCTAAATCGCGGGGACAGAGCAACTATGGCTACACCTTC
NA,TRBJ2-6,TRBV28,NA,CASKGVQSPVLTF,TGTGCCAGCAAGGGGGTACAGTCACCCGTCCTGACTTTC
TRBD2,TRBJ2-7,TRBV27,NA,CASSLSTPSGNYEQYF,TGTGCCAGCAGTTTATCGACGCCTAGCGGGAATTACGAGCAGTACTTC
TRBD2,TRBJ2-1,TRBV16,NA,CASSQNIAGGPGEQFF,TGTGCCAGCAGCCAAAACATAGCGGGAGGGCCGGGTGAGCAGTTCTTC
TRBD2,TRBJ2-3,TRBV5-1,NA,CASSLRGGGGDTQYF,TGCGCCAGCAGCCTCCGGGGCGGGGGGGGAGATACGCAGTATTTT
TRBD1,TRBJ1-1,TRBV6-5,NA,CASSLDRVLNTEAFF,TGTGCCAGCAGTCTAGACAGGGTACTGAACACTGAAGCTTTCTTT
NA,TRBJ1-2,TRBV6-5,NA,CASSTRQPYGYTF,TGTGCCAGCAGTACCCGACAGCCCTATGGCTACACCTTC
NA,TRBJ2-5,TRBV11-2,NA,CASSLARAETQYF,TGTGCCAGCAGCTTAGCCCGAGCAGAGACCCAGTACTTC
TRBD2,TRBJ2-5,TRBV11-3,NA,CASSTQREGSQETQYF,TGTGCCAGCAGCACCCAGCGGGAGGGCTCCCAAGAGACCCAGTACTTC
TRBD2,TRBJ2-2,TRBV24-1,NA,CATSDFGLAGQLGGELFF,TGTGCCACCAGTGATTTTGGTCTAGCGGGACAGCTGGGCGGGGAGCTGTTTTTT
NA,TRBJ2-2,TRBV27,once,CASSGSGLTDTGELFF,TGTGCCAGCAGTGGCTCAGGACTTACCGACACCGGGGAGCTGTTTTTT
NA,TRBJ1-4,TRBV7-2,once,CASSLGFGEKLFF,TGTGCCAGCAGCCTCGGGTTTGGGGAAAAACTGTTTTTT
NA,TRBJ1-5,TRBV6-2/TRBV6-3,NA,CASSYSGGRENQPQHF,TGTGCCAGCAGTTACTCCGGGGGACGGGAAAATCAGCCCCAGCATTTT
NA,TRBJ2-3,TRBV9,NA,CASSGSGSTDTQYF,TGTGCCAGCAGCGGTAGCGGCAGCACAGATACGCAGTATTTT
TRBD2,TRBJ2-3,TRBV11-3,NA,CASSLTRGLAGEGEEGTQYF,TGTGCCAGCAGCTTAACCCGAGGACTAGCGGGAGAGGGGGAGGAGGGTACGCAGTATTTT
TRBD1,TRBJ2-3,TRBV6-5,NA,CASSYNTGGASDTQYF,TGTGCCAGCAGTTACAACACAGGGGGCGCCTCAGATACGCAGTATTTT
NA,TRBJ1-1,TRBV3-1/TRBV3-2,NA,CASSDSLNTEAFF,TGTGCCAGCAGTGACTCTCTGAACACTGAAGCTTTCTTT
NA,TRBJ2-2,TRBV3-1/TRBV3-2,NA,CASSQGRGVDGELFF,TGTGCCAGCAGCCAAGGCAGGGGGGTCGACGGGGAGCTGTTTTTT
NA,TRBJ2-1,TRBV6-1,NA,CASSELRSGIYNEQFF,TGTGCCAGCAGTGAATTACGTAGCGGCATCTACAATGAGCAGTTCTTC
NA,TRBJ2-2,TRBV27,NA,CASGFRQGRNTGELFF,TGTGCCAGCGGGTTCAGGCAGGGTAGGAACACCGGGGAGCTGTTTTTT
TRBD2,TRBJ2-1,TRBV19,NA,CASSLGSGRGNEQFF,TGTGCCAGTAGCTTGGGGAGCGGGAGAGGGAATGAGCAGTTCTTC
TRBD2,TRBJ2-4,TRBV13,few,CASSLGAGEGVQYF,TGTGCCAGCAGCTTAGGAGCGGGAGAGGGGGTTCAGTACTTC
TRBD1,TRBJ1-1,TRBV7-9,NA,CASRKDRGTEAFF,TGTGCCAGCAGGAAGGACAGGGGGACTGAAGCTTTCTTT